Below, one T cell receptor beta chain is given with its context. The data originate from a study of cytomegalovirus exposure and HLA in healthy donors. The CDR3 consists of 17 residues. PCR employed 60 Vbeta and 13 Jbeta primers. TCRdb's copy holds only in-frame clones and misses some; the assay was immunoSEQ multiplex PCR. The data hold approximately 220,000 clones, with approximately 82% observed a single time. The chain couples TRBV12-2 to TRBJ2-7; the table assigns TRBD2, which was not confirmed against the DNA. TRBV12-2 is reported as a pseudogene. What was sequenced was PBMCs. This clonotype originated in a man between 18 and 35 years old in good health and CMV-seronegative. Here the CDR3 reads CASRFYHLLAGGYEQYF. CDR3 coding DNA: TGTGCAAGTCGCTTTTATCATCTCCTAGCGGGAGGTTACGAGCAGTACTTC.